The 26 T cell receptor beta chains in this list originate from one sample, sequenced in a study of blood T cells in healthy people across ages. A second PCR, run for about 6 to 11 cycles, used a sample-barcoded 5' primer plus a J-beta primer mix. TCRdb itself ran the 5' RACE reads through MiXCR, one entry per CDR3 protein. Of about 640,000 distinct CDR3 sequences listed, about 53% are singletons. Input material: blood. These receptors originate from a man aged 55 to 70 in good health.

The chain employs TRBV5-1 and TRBJ1-5; 7 bases map to TRBD1. CDR3 length: 19 amino acids. CDR1 SGHRS and CDR2 YFSETQ come from the germline V gene. V shed 7 bases, J shed 0 bases, and the junction held 19 bases outside the gene matches. In DNA, the CDR3 is TGCGCCAGCGGGCCCCCGGGGACAGAGGCCGATTATAGCAATCAGCCCCAGCATTTT. Protein product: CASGPPGTEADYSNQPQHF.

This chain connects TRBV5-7 to TRBJ1-5; maybe TRBD1 (6 bases). TRBV5-7 is treated as an ORF (open reading frame) with a function not yet certain. The V end was cut by 4 bases, the J end by 5 bases, with 19 bases between. The CDR3 length is 16 residues. The CDR3 reads CASSLPGQNKDQPQHF. CDR3 bases: TGTGCCAGCAGCCTTCCGGGACAAAATAAGGATCAGCCCCAGCATTTT.

This clonotype was picked up a small number of times. V gene TRBV12-3 or TRBV12-4 combines with J gene TRBJ2-1, with D possibly matching TRBD1 (6 bases). With 3 bases removed from V and 9 bases from J, the gap between germline ends came to 12 bases. The CDR3 sequence is 13 residues long. The CDR3 DNA reads TGTGCCAGCAGTTTGGGACATTCGGGTGAGCAGTTCTTC. It is translated as CASSLGHSGEQFF.

The chain combines TRBV10-3 with TRBJ1-1; 7 bases are shared with TRBD1. This CDR3 region has 14 residues. V lost 4 bases, J lost 3 bases, and 5 bases stayed unmatched. The germline V gene encodes CDR1 ENHRY and CDR2 SYGVKD. Here the CDR3 reads CAISGSQGYTEAFF. As DNA, the CDR3 is TGTGCCATCAGTGGCTCACAGGGGTACACTGAAGCTTTCTTT.

The rearrangement joins TRBV9 to TRBJ2-1, with 9 bases identical to TRBD2. V lost 2 bases to trimming and J lost 6 bases; unmatched junction nucleotides: 9. Germline V CDR1 and CDR2: SGDLS, YYNGEE. The CDR3 loop spans 16 amino acids. The CDR3: CASSVLGRGGLNEQFF. In nucleotides, the CDR3 is TGTGCCAGCAGCGTGTTGGGGCGGGGGGGACTCAATGAGCAGTTCTTC.

This clonotype was seen a few times. The chain joins TRBV12-3 or TRBV12-4 to TRBJ1-2; D not resolved. There are 13 residues in the CDR3. V dropped 3 bases and J dropped 8 bases, with 13 bases sitting between them. CDR3 sequence: CASSLASGVGYTF. The CDR3 DNA sequence: TGTGCCAGCAGTTTGGCGTCAGGCGTCGGCTACACCTTC.

The chain links TRBV7-2 to TRBJ1-5; the D is unclear. CDR1 and CDR2 from the germline V gene are SGHTA and FQGNSA. CDR3 length equals 15 residues. With 5 bases removed from V and 7 bases from J, the gap between germline ends came to 18 bases. CDR3 amino acids: CASSLLRTGKQPQHF. The CDR3 bases are TGTGCCAGCAGCCTTCTTAGGACGGGAAAACAGCCCCAGCATTTT. Full variable domain (missing parts from reference TRBV7-2 and TRBJ1-5): GAGVSQSPSNKVTEKGKDVELRCDPISGHTALYWYRQSLGQGLEFLIYFQGNSAPDKSGLPSDRFSAERTGGSVSTLTIQRTQQEDSAVYLCASSLLRTGKQPQHFGDGTRLSIL.

J is TRBJ2-1 and V is TRBV5-8; D not certain. Germline CDR1 is SGHTS and CDR2 is YDEGEE. V was clipped by 0 bases and J by 3 bases, with 10 bases between them. The CDR3 runs to 15 residues. CDR3 loop: CASSLVGSVYNEQFF. CDR3 nucleotide sequence: TGTGCCAGCAGCTTGGTGGGGTCGGTCTACAATGAGCAGTTCTTC.

This clonotype was detected only a few times. The chain links TRBV4-2 to TRBJ1-2, with D unresolved. Germline V lookup: CDR1 LGHNA, CDR2 YNFKEQ. The ends were cut back, 0 bases at V and 5 bases at J, with 4 bases in the middle. The CDR3 is 12 amino acids. This CDR3 reads CASSQDQYGYTF. The CDR3 nucleotides are TGTGCCAGCAGCCAAGATCAGTATGGCTACACCTTC.

The rearrangement links TRBV28 to TRBJ2-6; D unclear. V lost 5 bases and J 1 base, leaving 9 bases between the germline ends. This CDR3 contains 15 residues. Germline V gives CDR1 MDHEN, CDR2 SYDVKM. CDR3 bases: TGTGCCAGCAGTCCCCCAGCTTCTGGGGCCAACGTCCTGACTTTC. Its translation is CASSPPASGANVLTF.

The rearrangement links TRBV10-3 to TRBJ1-2, with D hard to call. Between the trimmed V and J ends, which lost 3 bases and 3 bases, there was a span of 5 bases. This CDR3 spans 12 amino acids. Per the germline V gene, CDR1 is ENHRY and CDR2 is SYGVKD. CDR3 loop: CAISDAYYGYTF. CDR3 nucleotide sequence: TGTGCCATCAGTGACGCATACTATGGCTACACCTTC.

The chain employs TRBV20-1 and TRBJ1-4; D unresolved. The V end lost 4 bases, the J end lost 0 bases, and 9 bases lay between the germline ends. Germline-derived CDR1 and CDR2 are DFQATT and SNEGSKA (reference sequence). This CDR3 region has 14 residues. The CDR3 protein is CSATPRSTNEKLFF. The CDR3 DNA reads as TGCAGTGCTACCCCGAGATCAACTAATGAAAAACTGTTTTTT.

This clonotype has more than one count but fewer than ten. V is TRBV28 and J is TRBJ2-5, with 7 nucleotides matching TRBD1. The CDR3 spans 16 residues. Germline V gene lookup returns CDR1 MDHEN and CDR2 SYDVKM. The junction had 11 bases not matched to a gene; V was cut back by 3 bases and J by 4 bases. The DNA of the CDR3 is TGTGCCAGCAGTTTTATGTACCGGGGACAGCGAGAGACCCAGTACTTC. Its protein product is CASSFMYRGQRETQYF.

The gene calls are TRBV18 and TRBJ1-5; the D gene is possibly TRBD1 (5 bases). The CDR3 length is 14 residues. The V end lost 3 bases, the J end lost 5 bases, and 11 bases lay between the germline ends. CDR1 and CDR2 (germline): KGHSH, LQKENI. The CDR3 here is CASSPDPGDQPQHF. CDR3 sequence (DNA): TGTGCCAGCTCACCGGATCCGGGGGATCAGCCCCAGCATTTT.

This clonotype was counted a few times. The rearrangement joins TRBV6-5 to TRBJ2-4; 10 nucleotides line up with TRBD1. The end of the DNA fits TRBJ2-7 better, so the J call may be wrong. CDR1 and CDR2 (germline): MNHEY, SVGAGI. The CDR3 has 15 residues. CDR3 in amino acids: CASSYSGTGDYEQYF. In DNA form, the CDR3 reads TGTGCCAGCAGTTACTCCGGGACAGGGGACTACGAGCAGTACTTC.

V usage is TRBV6-5 and J usage is TRBJ1-2; TRBD1 is a possible D gene (5 bases). V dropped 10 bases and J dropped 4 bases, with 13 bases sitting between them. The CDR3 runs 12 residues. Looked up from germline, CDR1 is MNHEY and CDR2 is SVGAGI. In DNA, the CDR3 is TGTGCCACCACCGGGACTGGCTATGGCTACACCTTC. As protein: CATTGTGYGYTF.

This clonotype was seen only a few times. The V and J genes are TRBV7-2 and TRBJ2-5; 8 nucleotides agree with TRBD1. This CDR3 is 12 amino acids long. Per germline, CDR1 SGHTA and CDR2 FQGNSA. V lost 5 bases, J lost 11 bases, and 7 bases stayed unmatched. As DNA, the CDR3 is TGTGCCAGCAGCCCAGGGGGCAATGAGCAGTACTTC. This gives the protein CASSPGGNEQYF.

This chain joins TRBV11-2 and TRBJ2-7; D call uncertain. Germline V gives CDR1 SGHAT, CDR2 FQNNGV. This CDR3 spans 12 amino acids. Trimming cost V 6 bases and J 3 bases, with 9 bases left between them. Here the CDR3 reads CASSLSLYEQYF. DNA for the CDR3: TGTGCCAGCAGTTTAAGTCTCTACGAGCAGTACTTC. The full variable domain, completed using reference TRBV11-2 and TRBJ2-7, is EAGVAQSPRYKIIEKRQSVAFWCNPISGHATLYWYQQILGQGPKLLIQFQNNGVVDDSQLPKDRFSAERLKGVDSTLKIQPAKLEDSAVYLCASSLSLYEQYFGPGTRLTVT.

The chain has TRBV4-1 and TRBJ2-5; a weak D match, TRBD1 (6 bases). From germline, CDR1 is MGHRA and CDR2 YSYEKL. The V and J ends lost 3 bases and 1 base respectively, with 12 bases between them. The CDR3 contains 15 residues. CDR3 sequence reads: CASSHYRATQETQYF. The CDR3 DNA reads as TGCGCCAGCAGCCACTACAGGGCAACCCAAGAGACCCAGTACTTC.

The chain joins TRBV6-1 to TRBJ2-1; 7 bases are a match to TRBD2. Germline V gene sequence: CDR1 MNHNS, CDR2 SASEGT. V lost 2 bases to trimming and J lost 10 bases; unmatched junction nucleotides: 5. The CDR3 has 13 residues. The CDR3 DNA follows: TGTGCCAGCAGTGAAACGGGGGGTATGGAGCAGTTCTTC. It is translated as CASSETGGMEQFF.

J is TRBJ1-1 and V is TRBV4-2; no firm D call. CDR1 and CDR2 (germline): LGHNA, YNFKEQ. V was clipped by 0 bases and J by 2 bases, with 13 bases between them. The CDR3 is 16 residues long. The CDR3 DNA sequence: TGTGCCAGCAGCCAAGAACTTACGAACAGAAACACTGAAGCTTTCTTT. As protein: CASSQELTNRNTEAFF.

The chain links TRBV6-5 to TRBJ1-6; the D gene is possibly TRBD1 (5 bases). CDR1 is MNHEY and CDR2 is SVGAGI in the germline V gene. V was cut by 4 bases and J by 7 bases, with 17 bases left in between. This CDR3 region has 16 residues. The CDR3 region is CASSSTPGRGNSPLHF. Written as DNA, the CDR3 is TGTGCCAGCAGTTCTACTCCGGGACGCGGGAATTCACCCCTCCACTTT.

J is TRBJ2-1 and V is TRBV5-4, with 13 bases that match TRBD2. Germline V gene data show CDR1 as SGHNT and CDR2 as YYREEE (reference sequence). The CDR3 is made up of 16 amino acids. V lost 4 bases, J lost 4 bases, and 5 bases stayed unmatched. CDR3 nucleotide sequence: TGTGCCAGCAGCCTCCAGACTAGCGGGAGGTACAATGAGCAGTTCTTC. Translated, it gives CASSLQTSGRYNEQFF.

The genes are TRBV12-3 or TRBV12-4 and TRBJ2-5; 15 positions agree with TRBD2. The V and J ends lost 6 bases and 4 bases, in that order; junction bases with no gene match: 9. The CDR3 spans 17 residues. The CDR3 nucleotides read TGTGCCAGCAGCCCATCGACGGGACTAGCGGGGGGAGAGACCCAGTACTTC. Protein product: CASSPSTGLAGGETQYF.

This chain connects TRBV6-5 to TRBJ2-7; D remains unclear. Trimming took 0 bases from V and 4 from J, leaving 13 bases between them. The CDR3 is 15 amino acids. Germline loops: CDR1 MNHEY, CDR2 SVGAGI. CDR3: CASSYSKGFSYEQYF. The DNA for the CDR3 is TGTGCCAGCAGTTACTCGAAAGGGTTTTCGTACGAGCAGTACTTC.

The chain links TRBV7-6 to TRBJ2-7, with D possibly being TRBD2 (7 bases). The ends were cut back, 5 bases at V and 10 bases at J, with 12 bases in the middle. This CDR3 is built from 11 residues. CDR1 SGHVS and CDR2 FNYEAQ come from the germline V gene. The CDR3 coding sequence is TGTGCCAGCAGCACCTGGGGGGGCCAGTACTTC. It codes for CASSTWGGQYF. Using reference TRBV7-6 and TRBJ2-7 for the parts outside the CDR3, the full variable domain is GAGVSQSPRYKVTKRGQDVALRCDPISGHVSLYWYRQALGQGPEFLTYFNYEAQQDKSGLPNDRFSAERPEGSISTLTIQRTEQRDSAMYRCASSTWGGQYFGPGTRLTVT.